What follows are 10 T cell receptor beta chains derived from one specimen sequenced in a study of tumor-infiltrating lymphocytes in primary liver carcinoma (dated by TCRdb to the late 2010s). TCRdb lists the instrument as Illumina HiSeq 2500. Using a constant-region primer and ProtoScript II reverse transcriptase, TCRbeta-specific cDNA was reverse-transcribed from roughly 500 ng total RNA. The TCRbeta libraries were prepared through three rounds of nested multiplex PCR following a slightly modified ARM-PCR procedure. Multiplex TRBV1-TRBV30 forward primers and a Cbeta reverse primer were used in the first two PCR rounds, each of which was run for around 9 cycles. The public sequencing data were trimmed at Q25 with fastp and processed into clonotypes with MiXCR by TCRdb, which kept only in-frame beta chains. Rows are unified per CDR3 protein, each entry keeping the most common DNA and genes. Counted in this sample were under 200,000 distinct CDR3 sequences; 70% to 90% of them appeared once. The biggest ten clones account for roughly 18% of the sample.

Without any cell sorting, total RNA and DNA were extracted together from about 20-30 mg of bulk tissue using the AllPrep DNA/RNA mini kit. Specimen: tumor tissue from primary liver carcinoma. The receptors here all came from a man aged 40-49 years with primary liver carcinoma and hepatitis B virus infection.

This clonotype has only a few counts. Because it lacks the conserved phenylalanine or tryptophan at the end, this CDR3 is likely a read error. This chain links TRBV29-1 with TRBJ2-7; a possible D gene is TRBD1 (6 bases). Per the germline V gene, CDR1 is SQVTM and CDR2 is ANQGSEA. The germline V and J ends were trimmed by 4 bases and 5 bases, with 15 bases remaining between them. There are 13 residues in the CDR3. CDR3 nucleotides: TGCAGCGTTGCTCCGACAGGACTCCACGAGCAGTACATC. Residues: CSVAPTGLHEQYI.

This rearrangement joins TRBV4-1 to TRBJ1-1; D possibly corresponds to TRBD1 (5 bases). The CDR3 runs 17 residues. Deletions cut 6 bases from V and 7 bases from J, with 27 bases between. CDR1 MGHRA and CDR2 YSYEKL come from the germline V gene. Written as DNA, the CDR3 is TGCGCCAGCAGGTCTACTTCCATGGGGGTTGTGATTGATGAAGCTTTCTTT. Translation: CASRSTSMGVVIDEAFF.

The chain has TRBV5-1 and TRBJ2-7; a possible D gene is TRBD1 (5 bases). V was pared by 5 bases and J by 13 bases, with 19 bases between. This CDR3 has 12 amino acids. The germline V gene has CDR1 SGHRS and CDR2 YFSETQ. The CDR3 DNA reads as TGCGCCAGCAGGGACACTACCTACGGGCATTACTTC. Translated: CASRDTTYGHYF.

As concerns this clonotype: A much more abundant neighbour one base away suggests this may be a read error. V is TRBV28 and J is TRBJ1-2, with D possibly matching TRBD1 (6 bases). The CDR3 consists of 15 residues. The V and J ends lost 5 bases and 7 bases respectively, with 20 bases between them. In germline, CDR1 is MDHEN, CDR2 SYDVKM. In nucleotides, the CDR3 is TGTGCCAGCAGTATAACAGGGCTGGAACTGAGTGGCTACACCTTC. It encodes CASSITGLELSGYTF.

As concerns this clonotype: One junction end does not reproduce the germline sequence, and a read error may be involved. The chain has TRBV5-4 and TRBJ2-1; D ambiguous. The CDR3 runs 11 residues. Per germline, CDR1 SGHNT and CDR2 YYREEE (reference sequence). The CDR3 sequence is CARSRSNVQFF. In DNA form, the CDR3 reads TGTGCCAGAAGCCGGTCCAATGTGCAGTTCTTC.

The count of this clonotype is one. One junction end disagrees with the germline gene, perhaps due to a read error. The CDR3 reads CSAGWGNHDQNF. The CDR3 DNA reads as TGCAGTGCGGGTTGGGGTAATCACGATCAGAACTTC. The gene calls are TRBV29-1 and TRBJ2-7; a possible D gene is TRBD2 (5 bases). The CDR3 spans 12 residues. From germline, CDR1 is SQVTM and CDR2 ANQGSEA.

The CDR3: CASSQETPVDDQYF. The CDR3 region has the DNA TGCGCCAGCAGCCAAGAGACCCCTGTTGACGATCAATACTTC. The chain uses TRBV4-1 and TRBJ2-7; D gene ambiguous. The germline V gene has CDR1 MGHRA and CDR2 YSYEKL. This CDR3 is built from 14 residues. V was pared by 0 bases and J by 13 bases, with 19 bases between.

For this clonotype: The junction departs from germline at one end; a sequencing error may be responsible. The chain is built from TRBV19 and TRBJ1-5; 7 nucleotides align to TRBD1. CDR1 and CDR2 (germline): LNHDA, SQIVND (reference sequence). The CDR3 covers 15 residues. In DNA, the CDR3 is TGTGCCAGTAGTAGACAGGGTATGAGCAATCAGTCCCAGCATTTT. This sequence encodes CASSRQGMSNQSQHF.

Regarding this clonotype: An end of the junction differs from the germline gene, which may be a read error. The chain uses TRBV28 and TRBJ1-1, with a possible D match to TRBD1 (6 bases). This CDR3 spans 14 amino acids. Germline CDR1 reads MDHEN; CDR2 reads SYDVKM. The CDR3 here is CGSRGGGTNTETFF. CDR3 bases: TGTGGCAGCAGGGGCGGCGGAACGAACACTGAAACTTTCTTT.

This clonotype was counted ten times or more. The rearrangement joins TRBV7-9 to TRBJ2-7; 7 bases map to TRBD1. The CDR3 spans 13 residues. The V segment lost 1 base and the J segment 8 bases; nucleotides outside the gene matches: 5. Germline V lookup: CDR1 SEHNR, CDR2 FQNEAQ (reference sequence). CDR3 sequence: CASSLGQGSKQYF. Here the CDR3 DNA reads TGTGCCAGCAGCTTAGGACAGGGAAGCAAGCAGTACTTC.